This entry features one T cell receptor (beta chain) sequence. Its specificity is not known. Repertoires were generated with immunoSEQ multiplex PCR, while TCRdb's copy carries only in-frame clones and drops some. This sample has tens of thousands of clones, with around 88% found just once. The sample is drawn from a study of T cells in localized non-small cell lung cancer. Study-level findings and limits: Longer overall survival was linked to higher blood T cell density. Heterogeneity stays possible, as sequencing covered only one tumor region. Turning up in adjacent lung were a median 57 of the top 100 tumor clones.

CDR3 size: 12 residues. With 6 bases clipped from V and 7 bases from J, the junction kept 5 bases outside the gene matches. Germline V gene lookup returns CDR1 MGHDK and CDR2 SYGVNS. This clonotype was sampled from a woman aged 35-75 years with stage I lung adenocarcinoma. Sequences were derived from peripheral blood, sampled before any cancer treatment. The chain uses TRBV25-1 and TRBJ1-2; 7 nucleotides agree with TRBD1. The chain's CDR3 is CASRVRQGGYTF. In nucleotides, the CDR3 is TGTGCCAGCAGAGTAAGACAGGGTGGCTACACCTTC.